This paragraph reports one T cell receptor (beta chain). Its specificity is not known. The table came from immunoSEQ multiplex PCR; TCRdb's copy has only in-frame clones and leaves some out. Of 50,000 to 75,000 clones in the sample, more than 80% were seen once. The sample originates from a study of PD-1 blockade in classical Hodgkin lymphoma. General study findings and limits: After ASCT, patients who started nivolumab under 1 year later were excluded.

The CDR3 runs to 16 residues. The germline gives CDR1 MDHEN, CDR2 SYDVKM. The V end was cut by 2 bases, the J end by 3 bases, with 16 bases between. All patients relapsed after autologous stem cell transplantation, and brentuximab vedotin exposure varied. This chain uses TRBV28 with TRBJ1-2, with D hard to call. The specimen comprised peripheral blood mononuclear cells (PBMCs), sampled at baseline. The TCR was taken from a human donor with classical Hodgkin lymphoma. The CDR3 loop reads CASSLGSGREDYGYTF. The CDR3 nucleotides are TGTGCCAGCAGTTTAGGCTCCGGACGGGAAGACTATGGCTACACCTTC.